Presented here are 16 T cell receptor beta chains from one specimen sequenced in a study of identical twins. Each CDR3 protein gets one entry after TCRdb re-called the 5' RACE reads with MiXCR. Of under 900,000 distinct CDR3 sequences listed, approximately 13% are singletons. This same sample was also taken into another study, of yellow fever vaccine responses in identical twins.

Sequenced input: PBMCs. All receptors derive from a woman aged 18 to 35 in good health.

J is TRBJ2-1 and V is TRBV28; D is possibly TRBD1 or TRBD2 (5 bases each). The CDR3 is made up of 14 amino acids. The V end was cut by 8 bases, the J end by 2 bases, with 13 bases between. Germline-derived CDR1 and CDR2 are MDHEN and SYDVKM. The CDR3 is CASSGADTYNEQFF. DNA of the CDR3: TGTGCCAGCTCCGGGGCCGACACCTACAATGAGCAGTTCTTC.

The CDR3 DNA reads as TGCAGCGTCACACCCGAGGGCCGGGGACAATACAATGAGCAGTTCTTC. Residues: CSVTPEGRGQYNEQFF. The rearrangement joins TRBV29-1 to TRBJ2-1; perhaps TRBD1 as D (6 bases). The CDR3 sequence is 16 residues long. Germline CDR1 SQVTM, CDR2 ANQGSEA. Trimming shortened V by 6 bases and J by 4 bases, and 22 bases separated the two germline ends.

This clonotype has only a few counts. This chain joins TRBV7-9 and TRBJ2-3, with D perhaps being TRBD1 or TRBD2 (6 bases each). CDR3 length equals 15 residues. Germline V gene lookup returns CDR1 SEHNR and CDR2 FQNEAQ (reference sequence). The V gene lost 4 bases and the J gene lost 5 bases, with 16 bases spanning the gap. The CDR3 bases are TGTGCCAGCAGCTCCATCGGGGGCGGAGGAGATACGCAGTATTTT. As protein: CASSSIGGGGDTQYF.

This chain uses TRBV20-1 with TRBJ1-5, with a weak D call TRBD1 (5 bases). The CDR3 sequence is 14 residues long. From germline, CDR1 is DFQATT and CDR2 SNEGSKA (reference sequence). V was pared by 5 bases and J by 4 bases, with 15 bases between. CDR3 bases: TGCAGTGCTCCCTTCGGGGCGGTGAATCAGCCCCAGCATTTT. Protein product: CSAPFGAVNQPQHF.

The V gene is TRBV12-3 or TRBV12-4, the J gene TRBJ2-5, with D perhaps being TRBD1 or TRBD2 (9 bases each). The CDR3 spans 18 residues. V lost 6 bases and J lost 4, with 27 bases in between. DNA of the CDR3: TGTGCCAGCAGCCCGGCCGGACAGGGGAGGGGACTAGCAGAGACCCAGTACTTC. It translates to CASSPAGQGRGLAETQYF.

This clonotype came up many times. The chain recombines TRBV29-1 with TRBJ1-2; D may be TRBD1 (5 bases). Between the trimmed V and J ends, which lost 0 bases and 8 bases, there was a span of 13 bases. The CDR3 extends over 13 amino acids. Per germline, CDR1 SQVTM and CDR2 ANQGSEA. The CDR3 DNA is TGCAGCGTTGAAGATCTTCGGGGGAGCGGCTACACCTTC. Translated, it gives CSVEDLRGSGYTF.

This rearrangement joins TRBV20-1 to TRBJ2-1; maybe TRBD1 (6 bases). CDR3 length equals 13 residues. CDR1 and CDR2 (germline): DFQATT, SNEGSKA (reference sequence). Trimming removed 4 bases at V and 8 bases at J, with 15 bases between. The CDR3 region is CSATPGTPDEQFF. The CDR3 DNA reads as TGCAGTGCTACGCCGGGGACACCCGATGAGCAGTTCTTC.

The chain has TRBV6-2 or TRBV6-3 and TRBJ2-5; 7 nucleotides agree with TRBD1. CDR1 is MNHEY and CDR2 is SVGEGT in the germline V gene. V lost 7 bases to trimming and J lost 2 bases; unmatched junction nucleotides: 7. The CDR3 length is 14 residues. The CDR3 nucleotides read TGTGCCAGCAACGGGGACAGTGCGCAAGAGACCCAGTACTTC. Amino acid sequence: CASNGDSAQETQYF.

The chain is built from TRBV20-1 and TRBJ2-2; D unclear. Germline V gene lookup returns CDR1 DFQATT and CDR2 SNEGSKA (reference sequence). CDR3 length equals 13 residues. Between the trimmed V and J ends, which lost 3 bases and 6 bases, there was a span of 11 bases. The DNA for the CDR3 is TGCAGTGCTAGGCGGCCCCTAGCCGGGGAGCTGTTTTTT. It is translated as CSARRPLAGELFF.

This rearrangement joins TRBV20-1 to TRBJ2-7, with a weak D call TRBD2 (6 bases). V dropped 4 bases and J dropped 0 bases, with 7 bases sitting between them. Germline lookup yields CDR1 DFQATT and CDR2 SNEGSKA (reference sequence). This CDR3 comprises 12 residues. Here the CDR3 reads CSAIGSSYEQYV. CDR3 sequence (DNA): TGCAGTGCTATCGGGAGCTCCTACGAGCAGTACGTC.

This clonotype was found a few times. V and J are TRBV27 and TRBJ2-6; 10 bases agree with TRBD1. The CDR3 consists of 17 residues. V was clipped by 8 bases and J by 0 bases; unmatched bases: 7. CDR1 is MNHEY and CDR2 is SMNVEV in the germline V gene (reference sequence). CDR3 protein: CASFGTGVPSGANVLTF. In DNA, the CDR3 is TGTGCCAGCTTTGGGACAGGGGTCCCCTCTGGGGCCAACGTCCTGACTTTC.

A few counts support this clonotype. The chain recombines TRBV2 with TRBJ2-2; D is unresolved. The V end lost 3 bases, the J end lost 2 bases, and 10 bases lay between the germline ends. The CDR3 is 15 amino acids. CDR1 SNHLY and CDR2 FYNNEI come from the germline V gene. The DNA for the CDR3 is TGTGCCAGCAGTGAGTGGCCGCTAAACACCGGGGAGCTGTTTTTT. Its translation is CASSEWPLNTGELFF.

Details on this clonotype: Since a much larger clone is just one base distant, this may be a read error. The chain links TRBV2 to TRBJ1-1; D gene ambiguous. Trimming shortened V by 7 bases and J by 1 base, and 4 bases separated the two germline ends. The length of the CDR3 is 11 residues. Per germline, CDR1 SNHLY and CDR2 FYNNEI. As DNA, the CDR3 is TGTGCCAGCACACAGAACACTGAAGCTTTCTTT. Its translation: CASTQNTEAFF.

This clonotype was seen ten or more times. The rearrangement joins TRBV7-9 to TRBJ2-2, with D uncertain. This CDR3 spans 15 amino acids. V lost 2 bases and J 0 bases, leaving 7 bases between the germline ends. Germline V gene sequence: CDR1 SEHNR, CDR2 FQNEAQ (reference sequence). The CDR3 is CASSLTAANTGELFF. In nucleotides, the CDR3 is TGTGCCAGCAGCTTAACAGCCGCGAACACCGGGGAGCTGTTTTTT.

Notes on this clonotype: One end of the junction fails to match germline, which may point to a read error. The rearrangement uses TRBV13 and TRBJ2-4, with 14 bases identical to TRBD2. Germline V gives CDR1 PRHDT, CDR2 FYEKMQ (reference sequence). CDR3 length equals 19 residues. DNA for the CDR3: TGTGCCAGCAGTTTAGGGACTAGCGGGAGTTTAAGGCGGTATAGCATTCAGTACTTC. Translating it yields CASSLGTSGSLRRYSIQYF.

This clonotype was detected many times. The chain couples TRBV7-9 to TRBJ1-5; no clear D. CDR3 size: 15 residues. Trimming removed 1 base at V and 2 bases at J, with 9 bases between. Germline-derived CDR1 and CDR2 are SEHNR and FQNEAQ (reference sequence). The CDR3 DNA sequence: TGTGCCAGCAGCTTAGAAGGTTCGGGCAATCAGCCCCAGCATTTT. Translation gives CASSLEGSGNQPQHF. Full variable domain (remainder filled in from reference TRBV7-9 and TRBJ1-5): DTGVSQNPRHKITKRGQNVTFRCDPISEHNRLYWYRQTLGQGPEFLTYFQNEAQLEKSRLLSDRFSAERPKGSFSTLEIQRTEQGDSAMYLCASSLEGSGNQPQHFGDGTRLSIL.